This note documents a single T cell receptor (beta chain) sequence. Its antigen remains unknown. Relative to the germline gene, one junction end is altered; a read error may explain this. Germline loops: CDR1 MNHEY, CDR2 SMNVEV (reference sequence). The CDR3 is made up of 9 amino acids. The data were taken from a study of long-term antiretroviral therapy in people with HIV. Study-wide points: Those clones which expanded before ART made up the dominant part of the repertoire at all time points. The range of CDR3 lengths in HIV repertoires proved narrower than that found in controls.

Assay version v3.0 of immunoSEQ was used, and it was run at survey level. Sequencing was performed with immunoSEQ multiplex PCR; in TCRdb, only in-frame clones are kept and a portion is missing. The sample lists some 27,000 clones, approximately 79% occurring once. Roughly 0.85-11 million cryopreserved PBMC were held in samples before DNA extraction. This chain uses TRBV27 with TRBJ2-7; D is unresolved. Sample: unsorted PBMCs, taken 2.1 years after starting antiretroviral therapy. This TCR was sampled from a man aged 25 to 40 with HIV. The CDR3 DNA is TGTGCCAGCAGTTTACAGTATGACTTC. Its translation: CASSLQYDF.